Each of the 2 T cell receptor beta chains below was sequenced from the same sample in a study of blood T cell repertoires in COVID-19. Profiled with immunoSEQ multiplex PCR; TCRdb holds only in-frame clones, not every one. The sample has about 260,000 clones; about 85% are singletons. Sequenced: peripheral blood. All receptors come from a human donor in a cohort sampled during active COVID-19.

The chain links TRBV6-6 to TRBJ2-1; TRBD2 aligns across 7 bases. The CDR3 totals 12 residues. V trimming: 2 bases; J trimming: 15 bases; junction bases outside the gene matches: 7. Germline V gene data show CDR1 as MNHNY and CDR2 as SVGAGI (reference sequence). CDR3 loop: CASSYDSGGTFF. The CDR3 DNA sequence: TGTGCCAGCAGTTACGACTCCGGGGGGACGTTCTTC.

V is TRBV12-3 or TRBV12-4 and J is TRBJ2-7; tentative D call: TRBD2 (5 bases). This CDR3 has 13 amino acids. V shed 3 bases and J shed 4 bases, with 10 bases lying between them. CDR3 nucleotides: TGTGCCAGCAGTTTTTCGGGCGGGTACGAGCAGTACTTC. Protein product: CASSFSGGYEQYF.